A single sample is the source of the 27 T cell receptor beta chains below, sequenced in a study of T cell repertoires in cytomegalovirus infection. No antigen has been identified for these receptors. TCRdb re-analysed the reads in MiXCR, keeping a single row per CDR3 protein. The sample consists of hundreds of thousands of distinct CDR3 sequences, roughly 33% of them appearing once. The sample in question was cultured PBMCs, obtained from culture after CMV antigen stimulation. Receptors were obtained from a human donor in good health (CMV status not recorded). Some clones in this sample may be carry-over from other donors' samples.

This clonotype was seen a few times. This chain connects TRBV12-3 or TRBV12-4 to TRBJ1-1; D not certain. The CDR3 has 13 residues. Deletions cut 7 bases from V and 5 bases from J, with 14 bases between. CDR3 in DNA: TGTGCCAGCAAATCCGATGGGCGGACTGAAGCTTTCTTT. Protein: CASKSDGRTEAFF.

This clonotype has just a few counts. CDR3 loop: CASSDQIPGELFF. CDR3 DNA: TGTGCCAGCAGTGACCAGATACCCGGGGAGCTGTTTTTT. This chain connects TRBV6-1 to TRBJ2-2; D gene ambiguous. V lost 3 bases, J lost 6 bases, and 8 bases lay in between. The germline V gene encodes CDR1 MNHNS and CDR2 SASEGT. The CDR3 extends over 13 amino acids.

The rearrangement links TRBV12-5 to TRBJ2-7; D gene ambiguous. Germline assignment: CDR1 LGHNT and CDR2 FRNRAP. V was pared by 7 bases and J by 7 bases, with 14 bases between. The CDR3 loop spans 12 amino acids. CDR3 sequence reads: CASATTPWEQYF. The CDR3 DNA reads TGTGCTAGTGCTACGACGCCCTGGGAGCAGTACTTC.

Here the CDR3 DNA reads TGTGCCAGCAGTGGAGGAAGTGTAGGAGGGATCTATGGCTACACCTTC. Its protein is CASSGGSVGGIYGYTF. V is TRBV2 and J is TRBJ1-2; the D is unclear. V dropped 4 bases and J dropped 4 bases, with 19 bases sitting between them. From germline, CDR1 is SNHLY and CDR2 FYNNEI. The CDR3 spans 16 residues. Together with reference TRBV2 and TRBJ1-2, the CDR3 gives the full variable domain: EPEVTQTPSHQVTQMGQEVILRCVPISNHLYFYWYRQILGQKVEFLVSFYNNEISEKSEIFDDQFSVERPDGSNFTLKIRSTKLEDSAMYFCASSGGSVGGIYGYTFGSGTRLTVV.

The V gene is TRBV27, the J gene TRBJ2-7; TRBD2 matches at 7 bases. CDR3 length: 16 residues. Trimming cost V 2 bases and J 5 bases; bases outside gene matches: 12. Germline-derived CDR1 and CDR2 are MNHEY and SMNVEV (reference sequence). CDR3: CASSLGASGRFDEQYF. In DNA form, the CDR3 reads TGTGCCAGCAGTTTAGGCGCTAGCGGAAGGTTCGACGAGCAGTACTTC.

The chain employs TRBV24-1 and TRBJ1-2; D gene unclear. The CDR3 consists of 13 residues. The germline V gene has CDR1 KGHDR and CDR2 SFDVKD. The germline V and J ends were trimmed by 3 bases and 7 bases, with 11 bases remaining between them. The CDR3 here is CATSDRSRVGYTF. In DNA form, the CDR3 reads TGTGCCACCAGTGATCGGTCACGGGTTGGCTACACCTTC.

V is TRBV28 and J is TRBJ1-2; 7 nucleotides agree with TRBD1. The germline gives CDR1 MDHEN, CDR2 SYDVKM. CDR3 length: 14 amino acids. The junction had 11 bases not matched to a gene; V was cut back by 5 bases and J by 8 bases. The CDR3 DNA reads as TGTGCCAGCAGTCCCGACAGGGCCGCCTGGGGCTACACCTTC. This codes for CASSPDRAAWGYTF.

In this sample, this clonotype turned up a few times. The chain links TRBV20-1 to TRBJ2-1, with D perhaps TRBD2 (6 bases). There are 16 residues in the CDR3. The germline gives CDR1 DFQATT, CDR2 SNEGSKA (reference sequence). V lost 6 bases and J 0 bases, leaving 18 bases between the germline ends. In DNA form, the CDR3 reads TGCAGTGCCAAGTTGTACGGGAGTAGCTCCTACAATGAGCAGTTCTTC. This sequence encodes CSAKLYGSSSYNEQFF.

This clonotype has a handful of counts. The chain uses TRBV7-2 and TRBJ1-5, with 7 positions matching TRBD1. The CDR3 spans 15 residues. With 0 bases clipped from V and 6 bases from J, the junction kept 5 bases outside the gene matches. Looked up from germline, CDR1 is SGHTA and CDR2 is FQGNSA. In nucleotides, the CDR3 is TGTGCCAGCAGCTTAGCCGACAGGGCGGGTCAGCCCCAGCATTTT. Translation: CASSLADRAGQPQHF.

In DNA, the CDR3 is TGTGCCAGCCTTTGGGCTAGCGGGAGCCGTACAGATACGCAGTATTTT. Translation: CASLWASGSRTDTQYF. This chain links TRBV12-3 or TRBV12-4 with TRBJ2-3; 10 nucleotides line up with TRBD2. This CDR3 is 16 amino acids long. The J segment lost 3 bases and the V segment lost 8 bases, leaving 11 bases of the junction unmatched.

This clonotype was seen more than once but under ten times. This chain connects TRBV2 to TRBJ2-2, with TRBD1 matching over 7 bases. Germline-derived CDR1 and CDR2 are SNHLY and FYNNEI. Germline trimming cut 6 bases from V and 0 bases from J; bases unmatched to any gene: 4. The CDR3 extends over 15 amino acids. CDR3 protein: CASRNGQANTGELFF. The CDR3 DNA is TGTGCCAGCAGGAATGGACAGGCGAACACCGGGGAGCTGTTTTTT.

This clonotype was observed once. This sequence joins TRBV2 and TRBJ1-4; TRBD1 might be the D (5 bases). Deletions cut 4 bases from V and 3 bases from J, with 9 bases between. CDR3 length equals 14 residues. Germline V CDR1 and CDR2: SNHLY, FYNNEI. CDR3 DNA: TGTGCCAGCAGTGGGCCGGGGGCTAATGAAAAACTGTTTTTT. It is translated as CASSGPGANEKLFF.

The CDR3 spells CASSYGGGYGNQPQHF. The CDR3, as DNA: TGTGCCAGCAGTTATGGTGGGGGCTACGGCAATCAGCCCCAGCATTTT. The chain links TRBV12-3 or TRBV12-4 to TRBJ1-5, with D perhaps TRBD1 (6 bases). V was shortened by 4 bases and J by 2 bases, with 15 bases between the two germline ends. The CDR3 contains 16 residues.

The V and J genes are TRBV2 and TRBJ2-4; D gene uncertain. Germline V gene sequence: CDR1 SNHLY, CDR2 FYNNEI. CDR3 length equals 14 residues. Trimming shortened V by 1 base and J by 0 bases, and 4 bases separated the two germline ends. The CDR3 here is CASSEDPAKNIQYF. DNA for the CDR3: TGTGCCAGCAGTGAAGACCCAGCCAAAAACATTCAGTACTTC.

CDR3 coding DNA: TGTGCCAGCAGCCCTACGGGCTCAGGGTTCAGTGAAAAACTGTTTTTT. Protein: CASSPTGSGFSEKLFF. The chain is built from TRBV7-2 and TRBJ1-4, with TRBD1 as a possible D gene (5 bases). Germline CDR1 is SGHTA and CDR2 is FQGNSA. Between the trimmed V and J ends, which lost 5 bases and 7 bases, there was a span of 20 bases. The CDR3 sequence is 16 residues long.

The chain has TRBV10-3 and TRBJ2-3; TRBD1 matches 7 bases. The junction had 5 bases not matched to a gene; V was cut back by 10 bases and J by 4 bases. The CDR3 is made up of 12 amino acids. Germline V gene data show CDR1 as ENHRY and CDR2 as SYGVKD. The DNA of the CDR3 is TGTGCCACCGGACAGGAGGCAGATACGCAGTATTTT. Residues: CATGQEADTQYF.

The CDR3 DNA reads as TGTGCCATCAGTGACTCCGAGGGAAGGGGCGGGCAGTACTTC. It translates to CAISDSEGRGGQYF. This chain uses TRBV10-3 with TRBJ2-7; TRBD1 or TRBD2 may be the D gene (5 bases each). There are 14 residues in the CDR3. The V gene's germline CDR1 is ENHRY and CDR2 SYGVKD. V shed 3 bases and J shed 9 bases, with 18 bases lying between them.

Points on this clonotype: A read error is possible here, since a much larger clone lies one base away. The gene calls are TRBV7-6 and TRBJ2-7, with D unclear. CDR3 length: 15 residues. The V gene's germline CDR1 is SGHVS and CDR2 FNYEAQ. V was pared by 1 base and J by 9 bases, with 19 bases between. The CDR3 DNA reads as TGTGCCAGCAGCTTAGATACATCCACCAGAGCCGGGCAGTACTTC. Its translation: CASSLDTSTRAGQYF. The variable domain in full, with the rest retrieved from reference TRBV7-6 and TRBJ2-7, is GAGVSQSPRYKVTKRGQDVALRCDPISGHVSLYWYRQALGQGPEFLTYFNYEAQQDKSGLPNDRFSAERPEGSISTLTIQRTEQRDSAMYRCASSLDTSTRAGQYFGPGTRLTVT.

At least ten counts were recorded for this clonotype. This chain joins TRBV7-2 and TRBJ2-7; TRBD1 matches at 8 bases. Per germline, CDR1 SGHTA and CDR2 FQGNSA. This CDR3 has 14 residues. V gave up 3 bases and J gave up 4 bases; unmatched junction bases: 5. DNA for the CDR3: TGTGCCAGCAGCTTCGCGACAGGGGAGTACGAGCAGTACTTC. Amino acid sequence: CASSFATGEYEQYF. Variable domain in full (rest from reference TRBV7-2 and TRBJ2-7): GAGVSQSPSNKVTEKGKDVELRCDPISGHTALYWYRQSLGQGLEFLIYFQGNSAPDKSGLPSDRFSAERTGGSVSTLTIQRTQQEDSAVYLCASSFATGEYEQYFGPGTRLTVT.

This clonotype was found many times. CDR3 in DNA: TGTGCCAGCAGCCCACTAGCGGGAGATACGCAGTATTTT. Its protein product is CASSPLAGDTQYF. The rearrangement uses TRBV7-6 and TRBJ2-3; 9 bases fit TRBD2. The J segment lost 5 bases and the V segment lost 5 bases, leaving 2 bases of the junction unmatched. The CDR3 runs to 13 residues. Germline CDR1 and CDR2: SGHVS and FNYEAQ.

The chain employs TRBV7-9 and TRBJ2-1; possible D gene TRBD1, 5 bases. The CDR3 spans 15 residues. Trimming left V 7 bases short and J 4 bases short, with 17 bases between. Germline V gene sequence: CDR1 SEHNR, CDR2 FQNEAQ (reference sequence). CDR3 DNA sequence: TGTGCCAGCACCCCTGTGAATGGGGCGTACAATGAGCAGTTCTTC. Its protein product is CASTPVNGAYNEQFF.

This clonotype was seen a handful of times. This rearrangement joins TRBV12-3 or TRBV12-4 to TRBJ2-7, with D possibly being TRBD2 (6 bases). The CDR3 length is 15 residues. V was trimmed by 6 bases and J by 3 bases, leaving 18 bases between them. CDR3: CASSEKSGLNYEQYF. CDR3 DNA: TGTGCCAGCAGCGAGAAATCGGGACTCAACTACGAGCAGTACTTC.

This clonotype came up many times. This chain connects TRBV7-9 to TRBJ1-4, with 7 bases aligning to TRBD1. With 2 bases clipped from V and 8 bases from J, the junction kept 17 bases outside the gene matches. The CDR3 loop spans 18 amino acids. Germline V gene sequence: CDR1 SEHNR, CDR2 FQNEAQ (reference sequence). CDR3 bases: TGTGCCAGCAGCTTACGTTACCCCTTGCGGCAGGGGGGCGAAAAACTGTTTTTT. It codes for CASSLRYPLRQGGEKLFF.

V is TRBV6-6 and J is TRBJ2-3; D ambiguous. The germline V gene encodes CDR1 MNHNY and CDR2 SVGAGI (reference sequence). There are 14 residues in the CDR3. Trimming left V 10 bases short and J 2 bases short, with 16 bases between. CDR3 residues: CATWVLSPTDTQYF. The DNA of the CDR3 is TGTGCCACCTGGGTCCTATCACCCACAGATACGCAGTATTTT.

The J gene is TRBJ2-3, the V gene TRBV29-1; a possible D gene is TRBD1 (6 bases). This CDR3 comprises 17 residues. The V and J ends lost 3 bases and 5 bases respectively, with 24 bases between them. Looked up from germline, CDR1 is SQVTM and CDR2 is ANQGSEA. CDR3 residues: CSVEDSSGAGVGDTQYF. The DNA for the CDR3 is TGCAGCGTTGAGGACTCCTCCGGGGCAGGGGTGGGAGATACGCAGTATTTT.

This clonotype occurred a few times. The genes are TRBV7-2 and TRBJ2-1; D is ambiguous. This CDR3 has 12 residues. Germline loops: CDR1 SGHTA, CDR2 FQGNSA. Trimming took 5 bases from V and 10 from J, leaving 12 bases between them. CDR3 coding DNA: TGTGCCAGCAGCACTTTCGGACGCGAGCAGTTCTTC. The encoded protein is CASSTFGREQFF.

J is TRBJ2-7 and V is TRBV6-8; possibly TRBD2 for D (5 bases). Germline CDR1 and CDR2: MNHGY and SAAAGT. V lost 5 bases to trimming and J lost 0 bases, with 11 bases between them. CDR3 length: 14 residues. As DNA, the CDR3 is TGTGCCAGCAGTCCCGAGGGTTTCTCCTACGAGCAGTACTTC. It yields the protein CASSPEGFSYEQYF.